These 17 T cell receptor beta chains came from one sample sequenced in a study of siplizumab effects on memory and regulatory T cells. The assay was immunoSEQ multiplex PCR, and TCRdb's table has in-frame clones only and misses some. The data show some 110,000 clones, roughly 92% seen once. The sequenced sample consisted of Tregs sorted from blood. The receptors originated from a human donor in good health.

The chain has TRBV7-9 and TRBJ1-3; possibly TRBD1 for D (5 bases). CDR1 and CDR2 (germline): SEHNR, FQNEAQ (reference sequence). Trimming cost V 5 bases and J 6 bases, with 14 bases left between them. CDR3 length equals 14 residues. The CDR3 sequence: CASSVVGAENTIYF. The DNA of the CDR3 is TGTGCCAGCAGCGTCGTTGGGGCGGAAAACACCATATATTTT. The variable domain in full, with the rest retrieved from reference TRBV7-9 and TRBJ1-3, is DTGVSQNPRHKITKRGQNVTFRCDPISEHNRLYWYRQTLGQGPEFLTYFQNEAQLEKSRLLSDRFSAERPKGSFSTLEIQRTEQGDSAMYLCASSVVGAENTIYFGEGSWLTVV.

The rearrangement joins TRBV5-1 to TRBJ2-7; TRBD1 aligns across 10 bases. The CDR3 length is 15 residues. CDR1 SGHRS and CDR2 YFSETQ come from the germline V gene. V lost 3 bases, J lost 6 bases, and 9 bases stayed unmatched. CDR3 bases: TGCGCCAGCAGCTCCGGGACAGGGGTTTTATCCGAGCAGTACTTC. Its translation is CASSSGTGVLSEQYF.

The V gene is TRBV4-1, the J gene TRBJ2-5; 7 nucleotides align to TRBD2. CDR1 MGHRA and CDR2 YSYEKL come from the germline V gene. This CDR3 contains 13 residues. Trimming at V came to 4 bases and at J to 5 bases, leaving 4 bases not matched to a gene. CDR3 amino acids: CASSPPGGETQYF. The CDR3 DNA is TGCGCCAGCAGCCCCCCCGGGGGGGAGACCCAGTACTTC.

The J gene is TRBJ2-3, the V gene TRBV19; D remains ambiguous. The CDR3 spans 13 residues. Germline CDR1 is LNHDA and CDR2 is SQIVND (reference sequence). Between the trimmed V and J ends, which lost 3 bases and 10 bases, there was a span of 14 bases. The CDR3 is CASSIHGREAQYF. The CDR3 region has the DNA TGTGCCAGTAGTATCCATGGTAGGGAAGCGCAGTATTTT.

The chain couples TRBV9 to TRBJ2-5; 7 nucleotides align to TRBD2. Germline lookup yields CDR1 SGDLS and CDR2 YYNGEE. CDR3 size: 15 residues. Germline trimming cut 0 bases from V and 5 bases from J; bases unmatched to any gene: 7. CDR3 bases: TGTGCCAGCAGCGTAGGGGCGGGAGTGAGGGAGACCCAGTACTTC. Translated, it gives CASSVGAGVRETQYF.

The gene calls are TRBV19 and TRBJ1-5, with TRBD1 identical over 10 bases. J was trimmed by 1 base and V by 4 bases; bases with no gene match: 4. This CDR3 contains 16 residues. CDR1 is LNHDA and CDR2 is SQIVND in the germline V gene (reference sequence). CDR3 in amino acids: CASSSTGQGSNQPQHF. The CDR3 region has the DNA TGTGCCAGTAGTAGTACGGGACAGGGGAGCAATCAGCCCCAGCATTTT.

Note on this clone: Additional DNA sequences in this sample encode the identical CDR3. CDR3: CASSVAGETQYF. In DNA, the CDR3 is TGTGCCAGCAGCGTAGCGGGAGAGACCCAGTACTTC. The chain combines TRBV9 with TRBJ2-5; D uncertain. CDR1 and CDR2 (germline): SGDLS, YYNGEE. Trimming pared 0 bases from V and 4 bases from J, leaving 4 bases between. The CDR3 totals 12 residues.

The chain couples TRBV15 to TRBJ1-4; D is uncertain. With 0 bases removed from V and 5 bases from J, the gap between germline ends came to 10 bases. In germline, CDR1 is LNHNV, CDR2 YYDKDF (reference sequence). CDR3 size: 15 residues. This CDR3 reads CATSRDGLSNEKLFF. The CDR3 nucleotides read TGTGCCACCAGCAGAGACGGGCTTTCCAATGAAAAACTGTTTTTT.

V is TRBV19 and J is TRBJ1-1; D is undetermined. There are 12 residues in the CDR3. Trimming cost V 3 bases and J 4 bases, with 6 bases left between them. From germline, CDR1 is LNHDA and CDR2 SQIVND (reference sequence). The DNA for the CDR3 is TGTGCCAGTAGTATCGGTGCCACTGAAGCTTTCTTT. This gives the protein CASSIGATEAFF.

This clone was counted a single time. CDR3 in amino acids: CASSQGRSDTQYF. Here the CDR3 DNA reads TGCGCCAGCAGCCAAGGGAGGTCAGATACGCAGTATTTT. V gene TRBV4-1 combines with J gene TRBJ2-3; a possible D gene is TRBD2 (5 bases). CDR1 is MGHRA and CDR2 is YSYEKL in the germline V gene. CDR3 size: 13 residues. The V gene lost 1 base and the J gene lost 4 bases, with 6 bases spanning the gap.

V and J are TRBV7-3 and TRBJ2-1, with D maybe TRBD2 (6 bases). The ends were cut back, 2 bases at V and 2 bases at J, with 10 bases in the middle. CDR3 size: 15 residues. Germline V lookup: CDR1 SGHTA, CDR2 FQGTGA. The CDR3 DNA reads as TGTGCCAGCAGCTTAGGCGGAGGGCCCTACAATGAGCAGTTCTTC. Translated: CASSLGGGPYNEQFF. Drawing the rest from reference TRBV7-3 and TRBJ2-1, the complete variable domain is GAGVSQTPSNKVTEKGKYVELRCDPISGHTALYWYRQSLGQGPEFLIYFQGTGAADDSGLPNDRFFAVRPEGSVSTLKIQRTERGDSAVYLCASSLGGGPYNEQFFGPGTRLTVL.

The chain uses TRBV7-8 and TRBJ1-1; no reliable D call. In germline, CDR1 is SGHVS, CDR2 FQNEAQ. Trimming stripped 4 bases from V and 11 bases from J, with 14 bases between. The CDR3 runs to 12 residues. As DNA, the CDR3 is TGTGCCAGCAGCTCTTCGGACGTGGGCGCTTTCTTT. This sequence encodes CASSSSDVGAFF.

The V call is TRBV7-8, the J call TRBJ1-1; D ambiguous. Trimming cost V 4 bases and J 1 base, with 13 bases left between them. The CDR3 runs 15 residues. The germline V gene has CDR1 SGHVS and CDR2 FQNEAQ. CDR3 region: CASSSKASKNTEAFF. The CDR3 region has the DNA TGTGCCAGCAGCTCAAAAGCTTCAAAGAACACTGAAGCTTTCTTT.

This chain connects TRBV29-1 to TRBJ2-5; tentative D call: TRBD1 (5 bases). Looked up from germline, CDR1 is SQVTM and CDR2 is ANQGSEA. The CDR3 is 14 residues long. Trimming took off 2 bases at V and 2 bases at J, with 12 bases between the two ends. CDR3 DNA: TGCAGCGTTGAAAGGGCAGGGATTCAAGAGACCCAGTACTTC. The encoded protein is CSVERAGIQETQYF.

The V and J genes are TRBV18 and TRBJ2-7; 7 bases fit TRBD2. With 2 bases clipped from V and 1 base from J, the junction kept 8 bases outside the gene matches. The CDR3 totals 16 residues. Germline CDR1 is KGHSH and CDR2 is LQKENI. The CDR3 DNA sequence: TGTGCCAGCTCACCAAGGGCCGGGACTATATCCTACGAGCAGTACTTC. It codes for CASSPRAGTISYEQYF.

This clone was found once. The gene calls are TRBV7-6 and TRBJ2-7; D possibly corresponds to TRBD2 (6 bases). This CDR3 has 16 residues. CDR1 SGHVS and CDR2 FNYEAQ come from the germline V gene. V dropped 0 bases and J dropped 2 bases, with 14 bases sitting between them. CDR3 protein: CASSLAGGGFAYEQYF. DNA for the CDR3: TGTGCCAGCAGCTTAGCGGGAGGAGGTTTCGCCTACGAGCAGTACTTC.

The chain couples TRBV6-6 to TRBJ1-1; tentatively, D is TRBD1 (5 bases). V was shortened by 7 bases and J by 10 bases, with 16 bases between the two germline ends. The CDR3 runs 12 residues. Germline-derived CDR1 and CDR2 are MNHNY and SVGAGI (reference sequence). The CDR3 DNA reads TGTGCCAGCACCCGTACGGGGCGGGGAGCTTTCTTT. Translating gives CASTRTGRGAFF.